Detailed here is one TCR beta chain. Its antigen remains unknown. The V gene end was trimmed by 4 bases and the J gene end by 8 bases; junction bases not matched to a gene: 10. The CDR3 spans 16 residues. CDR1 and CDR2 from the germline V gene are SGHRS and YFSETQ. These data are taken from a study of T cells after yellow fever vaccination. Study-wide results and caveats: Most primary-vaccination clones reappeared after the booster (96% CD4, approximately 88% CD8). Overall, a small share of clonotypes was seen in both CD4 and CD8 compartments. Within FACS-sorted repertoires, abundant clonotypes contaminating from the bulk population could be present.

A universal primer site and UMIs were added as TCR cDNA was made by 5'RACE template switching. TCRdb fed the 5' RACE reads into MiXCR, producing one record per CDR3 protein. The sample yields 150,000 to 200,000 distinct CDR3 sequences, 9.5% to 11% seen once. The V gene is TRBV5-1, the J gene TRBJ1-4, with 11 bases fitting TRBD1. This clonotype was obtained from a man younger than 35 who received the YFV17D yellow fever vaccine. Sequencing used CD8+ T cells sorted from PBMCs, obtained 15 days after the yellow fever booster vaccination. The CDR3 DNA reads TGCGCCAGCAGCCAAAGGACAGGGGGCCGTAGGGAAAAACTGTTTTTT. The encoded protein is CASSQRTGGRREKLFF. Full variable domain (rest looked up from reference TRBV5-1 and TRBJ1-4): KAGVTQTPRYLIKTRGQQVTLSCSPISGHRSVSWYQQTPGQGLQFLFEYFSETQRNKGNFPGRFSGRQFSNSRSEMNVSTLELGDSALYLCASSQRTGGRREKLFFGSGTQLSVL.